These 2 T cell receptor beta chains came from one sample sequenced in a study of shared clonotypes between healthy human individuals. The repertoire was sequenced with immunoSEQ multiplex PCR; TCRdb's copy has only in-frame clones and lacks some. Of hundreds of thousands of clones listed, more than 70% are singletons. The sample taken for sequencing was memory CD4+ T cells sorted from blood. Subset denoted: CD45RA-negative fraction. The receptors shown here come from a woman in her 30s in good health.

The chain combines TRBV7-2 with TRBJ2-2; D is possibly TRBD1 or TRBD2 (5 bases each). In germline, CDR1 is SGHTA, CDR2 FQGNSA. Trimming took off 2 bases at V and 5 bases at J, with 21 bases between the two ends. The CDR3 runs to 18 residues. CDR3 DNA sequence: TGTGCCAGCAGCTTACCGCTTACAAGGCCTGAGGGGACCGGGGAGCTGTTTTTT. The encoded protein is CASSLPLTRPEGTGELFF.

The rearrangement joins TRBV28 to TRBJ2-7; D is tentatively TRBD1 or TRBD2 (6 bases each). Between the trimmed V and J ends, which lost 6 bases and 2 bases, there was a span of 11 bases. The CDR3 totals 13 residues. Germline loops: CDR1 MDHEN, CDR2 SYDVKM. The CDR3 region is CASSTGATYEQYF. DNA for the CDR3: TGTGCCAGCAGCACGGGGGCGACCTACGAGCAGTACTTC.